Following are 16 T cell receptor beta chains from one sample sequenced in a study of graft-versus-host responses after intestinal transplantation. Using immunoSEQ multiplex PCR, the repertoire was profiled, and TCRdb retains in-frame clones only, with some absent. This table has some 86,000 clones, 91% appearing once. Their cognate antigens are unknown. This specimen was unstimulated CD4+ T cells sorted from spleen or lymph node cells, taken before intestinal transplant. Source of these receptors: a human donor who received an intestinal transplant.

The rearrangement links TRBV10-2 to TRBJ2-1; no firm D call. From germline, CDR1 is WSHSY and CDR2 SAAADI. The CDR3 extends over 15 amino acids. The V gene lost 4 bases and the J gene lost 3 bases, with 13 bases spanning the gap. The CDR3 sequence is CASSGTLAHYNEQFF. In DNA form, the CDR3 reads TGCGCCAGCAGTGGCACCTTAGCCCACTACAATGAGCAGTTCTTC.

CDR3 sequence (DNA): TGTGCCAGCAGTGCCTTCGGACAGGGTCGGCAGGAGACCCAGTACTTC. It encodes CASSAFGQGRQETQYF. The chain is built from TRBV6-1 and TRBJ2-5, with TRBD1 identical over 8 bases. Germline CDR1 MNHNS, CDR2 SASEGT. The V and J ends lost 4 bases and 5 bases, in that order; junction bases with no gene match: 12. This CDR3 region has 16 residues.

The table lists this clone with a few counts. The DNA of the CDR3 is TGTGCCAGCAGCTCGGACAGGGGATTCTATGGCTACACCTTC. Translating gives CASSSDRGFYGYTF. The chain has TRBV5-6 and TRBJ1-2; TRBD1 agrees at 9 bases. CDR1 and CDR2 from the germline V gene are SGHDT and YYEEEE. There are 14 residues in the CDR3. Trimming at V came to 3 bases and at J to 4 bases, leaving 4 bases not matched to a gene.

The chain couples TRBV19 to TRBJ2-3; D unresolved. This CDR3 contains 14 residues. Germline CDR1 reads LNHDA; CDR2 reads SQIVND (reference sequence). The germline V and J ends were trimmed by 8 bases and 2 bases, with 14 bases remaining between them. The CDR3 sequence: CASSLEVTTDTQYF. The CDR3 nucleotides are TGTGCCAGTTCCCTCGAGGTGACCACAGATACGCAGTATTTT. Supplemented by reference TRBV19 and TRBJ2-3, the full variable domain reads DGGITQSPKYLFRKEGQNVTLSCEQNLNHDAMYWYRQDPGQGLRLIYYSQIVNDFQKGDIAEGYSVSREKKESFPLTVTSAQKNPTAFYLCASSLEVTTDTQYFGPGTRLTVL.

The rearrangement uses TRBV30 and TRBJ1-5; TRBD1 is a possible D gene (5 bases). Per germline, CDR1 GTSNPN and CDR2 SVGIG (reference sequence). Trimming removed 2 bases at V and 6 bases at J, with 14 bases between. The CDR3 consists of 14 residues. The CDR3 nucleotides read TGTGCCTGGAGTCTCGGGCAGGGAGGTCAGCCCCAGCATTTT. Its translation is CAWSLGQGGQPQHF.

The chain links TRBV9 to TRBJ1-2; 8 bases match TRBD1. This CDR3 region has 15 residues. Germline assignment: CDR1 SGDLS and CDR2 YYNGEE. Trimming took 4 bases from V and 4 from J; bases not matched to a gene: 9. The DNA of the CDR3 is TGTGCCAGCAGCCCGCGGACAGGGTCGATCTATGGCTACACCTTC. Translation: CASSPRTGSIYGYTF.

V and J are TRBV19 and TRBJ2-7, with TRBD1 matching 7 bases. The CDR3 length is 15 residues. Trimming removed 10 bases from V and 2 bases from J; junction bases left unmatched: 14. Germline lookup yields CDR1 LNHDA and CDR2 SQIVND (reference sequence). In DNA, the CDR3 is TGTGCCACCGCCCTAGGACAGGATACTACCTACGAGCAGTACTTC. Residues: CATALGQDTTYEQYF.

The CDR3 nucleotides are TGTGCCATCAGTGTCCTAGGGGGTAATGAGCAGTTCTTC. This codes for CAISVLGGNEQFF. The V and J genes are TRBV10-3 and TRBJ2-1, with D possibly being TRBD1 (6 bases). The CDR3 loop spans 13 amino acids. The germline gives CDR1 ENHRY, CDR2 SYGVKD. V gave up 4 bases and J gave up 7 bases, with 11 bases separating them.

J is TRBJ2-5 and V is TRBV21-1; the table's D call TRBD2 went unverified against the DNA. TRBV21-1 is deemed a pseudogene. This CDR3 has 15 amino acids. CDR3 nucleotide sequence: TGTGCCAGCAGCAACGTCTTAGAGGATGGAGAGACCCAGTACTTC. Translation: CASSNVLEDGETQYF.

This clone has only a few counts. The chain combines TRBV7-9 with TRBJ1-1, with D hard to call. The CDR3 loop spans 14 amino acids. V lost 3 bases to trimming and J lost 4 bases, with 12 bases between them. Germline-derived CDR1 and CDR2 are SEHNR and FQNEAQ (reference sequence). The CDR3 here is CASSLGGPPTEAFF. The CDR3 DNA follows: TGTGCCAGCAGCTTGGGAGGACCGCCCACTGAAGCTTTCTTT.

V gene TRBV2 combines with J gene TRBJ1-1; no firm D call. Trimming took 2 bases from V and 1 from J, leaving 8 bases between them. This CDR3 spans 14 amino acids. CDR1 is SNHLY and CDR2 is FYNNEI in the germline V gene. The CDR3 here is CASSEPYRNTEAFF. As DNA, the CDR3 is TGTGCCAGCAGTGAACCGTACAGGAACACTGAAGCTTTCTTT.

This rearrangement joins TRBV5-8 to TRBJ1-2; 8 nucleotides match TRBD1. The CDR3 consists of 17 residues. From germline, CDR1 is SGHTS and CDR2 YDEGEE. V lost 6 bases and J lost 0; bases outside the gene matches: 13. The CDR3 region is CASTPLGTGEANYGYTF. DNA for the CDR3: TGTGCCAGCACCCCCCTCGGGACAGGCGAAGCTAACTATGGCTACACCTTC. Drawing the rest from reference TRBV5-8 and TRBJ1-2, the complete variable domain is EAGVTQSPTHLIKTRGQQATLRCSPISGHTSVYWYQQALGLGLQFLLWYDEGEERNRGNFPPRFSGRQFPNYSSELNVNALELEDSALYLCASTPLGTGEANYGYTFGSGTRLTVV.

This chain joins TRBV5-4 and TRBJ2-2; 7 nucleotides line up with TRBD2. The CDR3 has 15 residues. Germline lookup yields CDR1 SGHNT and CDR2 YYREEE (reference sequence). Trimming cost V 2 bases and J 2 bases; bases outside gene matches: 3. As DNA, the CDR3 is TGTGCCAGCAGCTTACAGCGGGGTAACACCGGGGAGCTGTTTTTT. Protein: CASSLQRGNTGELFF.

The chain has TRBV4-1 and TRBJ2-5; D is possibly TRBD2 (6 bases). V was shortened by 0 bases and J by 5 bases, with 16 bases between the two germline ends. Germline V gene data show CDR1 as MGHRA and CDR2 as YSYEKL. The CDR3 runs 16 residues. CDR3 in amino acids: CASSQEYSGEWETQYF. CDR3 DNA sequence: TGCGCCAGCAGCCAAGAATATTCGGGGGAGTGGGAGACCCAGTACTTC.

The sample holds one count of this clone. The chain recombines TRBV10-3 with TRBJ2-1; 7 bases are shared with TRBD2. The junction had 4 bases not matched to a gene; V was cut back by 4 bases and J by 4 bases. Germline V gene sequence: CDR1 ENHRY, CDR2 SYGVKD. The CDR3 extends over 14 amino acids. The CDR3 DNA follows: TGTGCCATCAGTGGGGCTAGCGGTTACAATGAGCAGTTCTTC. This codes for CAISGASGYNEQFF.

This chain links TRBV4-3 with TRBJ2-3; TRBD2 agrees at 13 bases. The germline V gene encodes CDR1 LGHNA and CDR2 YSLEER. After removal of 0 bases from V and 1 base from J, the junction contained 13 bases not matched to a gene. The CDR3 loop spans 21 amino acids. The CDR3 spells CASSQDHRTSGGPGGTDTQYF. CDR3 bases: TGCGCCAGCAGCCAAGATCATCGGACTAGCGGGGGCCCAGGCGGCACAGATACGCAGTATTTT.